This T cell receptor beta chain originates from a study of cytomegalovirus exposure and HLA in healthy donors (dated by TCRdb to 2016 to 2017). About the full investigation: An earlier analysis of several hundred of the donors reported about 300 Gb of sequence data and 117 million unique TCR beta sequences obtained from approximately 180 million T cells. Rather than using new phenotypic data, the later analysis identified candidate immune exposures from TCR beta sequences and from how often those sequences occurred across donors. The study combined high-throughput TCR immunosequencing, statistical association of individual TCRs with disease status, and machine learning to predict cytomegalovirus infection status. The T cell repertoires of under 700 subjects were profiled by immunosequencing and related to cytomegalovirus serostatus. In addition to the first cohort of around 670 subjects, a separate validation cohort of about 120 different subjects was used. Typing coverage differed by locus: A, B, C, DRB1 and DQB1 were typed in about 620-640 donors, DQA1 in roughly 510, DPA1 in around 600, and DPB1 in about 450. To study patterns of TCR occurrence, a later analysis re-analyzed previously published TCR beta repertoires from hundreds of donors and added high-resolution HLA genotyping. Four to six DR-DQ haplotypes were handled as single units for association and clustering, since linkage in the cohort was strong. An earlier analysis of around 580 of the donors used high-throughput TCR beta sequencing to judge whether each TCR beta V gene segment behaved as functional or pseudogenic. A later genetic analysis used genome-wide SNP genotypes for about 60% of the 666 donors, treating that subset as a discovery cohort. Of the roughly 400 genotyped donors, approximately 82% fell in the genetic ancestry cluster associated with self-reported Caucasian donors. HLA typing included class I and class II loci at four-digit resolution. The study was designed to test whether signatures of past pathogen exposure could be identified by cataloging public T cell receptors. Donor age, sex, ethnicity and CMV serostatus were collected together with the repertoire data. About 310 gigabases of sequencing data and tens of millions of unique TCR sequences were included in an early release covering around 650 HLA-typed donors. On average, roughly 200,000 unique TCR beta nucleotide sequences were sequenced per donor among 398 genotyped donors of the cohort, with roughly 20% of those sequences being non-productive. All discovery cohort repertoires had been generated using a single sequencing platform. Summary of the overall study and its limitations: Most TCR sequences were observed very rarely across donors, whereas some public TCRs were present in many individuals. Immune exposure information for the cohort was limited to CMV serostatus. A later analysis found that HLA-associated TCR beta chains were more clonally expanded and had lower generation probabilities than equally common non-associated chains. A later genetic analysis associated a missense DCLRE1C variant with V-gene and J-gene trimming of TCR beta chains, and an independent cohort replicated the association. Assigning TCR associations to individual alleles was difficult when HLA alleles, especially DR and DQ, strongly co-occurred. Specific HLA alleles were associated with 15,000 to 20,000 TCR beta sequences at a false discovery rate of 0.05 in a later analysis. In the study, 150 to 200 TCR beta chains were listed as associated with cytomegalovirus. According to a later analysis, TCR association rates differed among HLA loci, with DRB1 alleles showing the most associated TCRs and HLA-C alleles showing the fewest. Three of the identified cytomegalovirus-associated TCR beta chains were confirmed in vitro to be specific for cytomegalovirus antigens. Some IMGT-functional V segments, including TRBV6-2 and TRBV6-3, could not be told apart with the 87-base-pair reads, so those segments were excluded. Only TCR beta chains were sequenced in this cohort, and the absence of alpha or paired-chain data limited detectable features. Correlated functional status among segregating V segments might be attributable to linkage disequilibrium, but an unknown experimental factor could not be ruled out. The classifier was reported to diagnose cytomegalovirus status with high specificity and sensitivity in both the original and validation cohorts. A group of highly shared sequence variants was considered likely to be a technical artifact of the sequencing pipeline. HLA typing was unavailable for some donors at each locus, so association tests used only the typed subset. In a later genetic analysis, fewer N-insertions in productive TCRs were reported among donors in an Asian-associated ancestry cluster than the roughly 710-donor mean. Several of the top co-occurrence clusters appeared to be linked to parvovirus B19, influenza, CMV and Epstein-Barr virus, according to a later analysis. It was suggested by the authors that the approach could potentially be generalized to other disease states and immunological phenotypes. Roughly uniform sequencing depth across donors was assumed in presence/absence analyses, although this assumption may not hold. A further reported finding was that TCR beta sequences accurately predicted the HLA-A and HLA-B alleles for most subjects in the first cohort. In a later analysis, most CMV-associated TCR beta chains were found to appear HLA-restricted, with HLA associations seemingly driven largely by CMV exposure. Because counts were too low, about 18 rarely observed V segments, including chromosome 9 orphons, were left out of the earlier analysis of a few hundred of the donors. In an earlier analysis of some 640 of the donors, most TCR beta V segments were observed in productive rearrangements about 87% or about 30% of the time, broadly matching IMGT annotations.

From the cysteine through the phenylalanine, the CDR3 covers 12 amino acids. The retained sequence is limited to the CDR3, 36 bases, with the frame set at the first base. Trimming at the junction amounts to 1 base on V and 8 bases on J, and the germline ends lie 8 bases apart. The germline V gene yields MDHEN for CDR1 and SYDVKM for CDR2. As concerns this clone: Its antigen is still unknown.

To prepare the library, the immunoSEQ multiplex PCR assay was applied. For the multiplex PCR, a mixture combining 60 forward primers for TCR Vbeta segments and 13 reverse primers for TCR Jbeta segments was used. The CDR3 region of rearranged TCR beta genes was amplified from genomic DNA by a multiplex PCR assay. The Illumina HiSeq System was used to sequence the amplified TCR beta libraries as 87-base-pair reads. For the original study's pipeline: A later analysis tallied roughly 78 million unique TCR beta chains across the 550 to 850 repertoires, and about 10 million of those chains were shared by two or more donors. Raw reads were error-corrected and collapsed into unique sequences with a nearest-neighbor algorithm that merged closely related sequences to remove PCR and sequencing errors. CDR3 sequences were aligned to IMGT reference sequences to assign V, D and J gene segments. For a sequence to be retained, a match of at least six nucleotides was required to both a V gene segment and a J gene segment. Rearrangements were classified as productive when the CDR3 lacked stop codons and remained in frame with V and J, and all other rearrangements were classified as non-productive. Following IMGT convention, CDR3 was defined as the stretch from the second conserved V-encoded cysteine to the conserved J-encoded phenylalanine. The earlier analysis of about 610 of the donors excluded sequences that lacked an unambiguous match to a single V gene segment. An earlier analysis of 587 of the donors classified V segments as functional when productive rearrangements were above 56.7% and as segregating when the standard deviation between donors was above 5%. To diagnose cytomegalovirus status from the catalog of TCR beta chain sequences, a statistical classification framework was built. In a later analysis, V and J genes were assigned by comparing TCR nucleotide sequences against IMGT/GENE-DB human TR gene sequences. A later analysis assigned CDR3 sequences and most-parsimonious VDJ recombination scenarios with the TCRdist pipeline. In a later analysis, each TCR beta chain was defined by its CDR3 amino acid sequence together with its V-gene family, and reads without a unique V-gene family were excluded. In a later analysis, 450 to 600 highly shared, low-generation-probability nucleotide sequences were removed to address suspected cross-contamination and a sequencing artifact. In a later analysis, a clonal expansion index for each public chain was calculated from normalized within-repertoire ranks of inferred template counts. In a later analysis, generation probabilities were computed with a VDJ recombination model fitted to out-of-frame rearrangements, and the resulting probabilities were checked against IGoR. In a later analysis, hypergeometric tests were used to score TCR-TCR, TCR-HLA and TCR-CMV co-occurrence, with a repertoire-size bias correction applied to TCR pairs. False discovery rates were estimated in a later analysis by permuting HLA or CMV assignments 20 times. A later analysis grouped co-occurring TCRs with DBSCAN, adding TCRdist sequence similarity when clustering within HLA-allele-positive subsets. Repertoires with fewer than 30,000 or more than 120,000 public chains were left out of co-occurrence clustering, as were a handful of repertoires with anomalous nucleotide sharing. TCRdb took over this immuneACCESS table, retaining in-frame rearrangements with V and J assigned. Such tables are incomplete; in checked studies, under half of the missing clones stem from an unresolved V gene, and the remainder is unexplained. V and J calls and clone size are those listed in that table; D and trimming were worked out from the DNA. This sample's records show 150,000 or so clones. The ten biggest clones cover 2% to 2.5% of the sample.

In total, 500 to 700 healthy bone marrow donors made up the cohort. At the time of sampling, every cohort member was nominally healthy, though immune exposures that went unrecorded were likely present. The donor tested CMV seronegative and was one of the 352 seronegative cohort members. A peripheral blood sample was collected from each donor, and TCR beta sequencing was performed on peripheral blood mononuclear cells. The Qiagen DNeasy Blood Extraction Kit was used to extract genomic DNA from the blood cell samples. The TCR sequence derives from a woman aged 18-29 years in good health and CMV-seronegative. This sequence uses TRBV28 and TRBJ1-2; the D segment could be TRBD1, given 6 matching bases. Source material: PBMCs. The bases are TGTGCCAGCAGTTTATCAGGGGTCGGCTACACCTTC. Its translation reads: CASSLSGVGYTF.